This T cell receptor beta chain was sequenced in a study of T cells in Graves' hyperthyroidism and ophthalmopathy. Across the study: Pretreatment peripheral blood was obtained at initial diagnosis.

Study-level points and caveats: Most thyroid-expanded clonotypes above 0.001 were also found in blood.

This clonotype was picked up many times. What it binds is unknown. Around 10 ml fresh peripheral blood yielded the PBMCs. Germline CDR1 reads SGHRS; CDR2 reads YFSETQ. V lost 4 bases and J lost 3, with 7 bases in between. This CDR3 contains 13 residues. Authors of the study amplified TCR beta CDR3 regions from RNA transcripts. The primer set for the first-round RT-PCR of the TCR CDR3 was HTBI. TCRdb recomputed calls from the multiplex PCR reads with MiXCR, one row per CDR3 protein. The sample has about 270,000 distinct CDR3 sequences, about 20% seen once. This clonotype was obtained from a man aged 30-40 years with Graves' ophthalmopathy. Sequencing input: blood. The chain combines TRBV5-1 with TRBJ2-2; D is unclear. The CDR3 here is CASSPGDTGELFF. Here the CDR3 DNA reads TGCGCCAGCAGCCCCGGAGACACCGGGGAGCTGTTTTTT.